These 10 T cell receptor beta chains share one sample of origin, sequenced in a study of blood T cell repertoires in COVID-19. Clones were read by immunoSEQ multiplex PCR, and TCRdb kept only the in-frame ones, dropping some. The table lists hundreds of thousands of clones, 86% of them singletons. The sequenced sample consisted of PBMCs or T cells enriched from blood (not recorded which). Receptor source: a woman aged 25 to 39 who had been exposed to COVID-19.

Concerning this clone: At one end, the junction sequence differs from germline, possibly due to a read error. The J gene is TRBJ2-7, the V gene TRBV19; the D is unclear. The CDR3 has 12 residues. Germline V gene sequence: CDR1 LNHDA, CDR2 SQIVND (reference sequence). CDR3 in DNA: TGTGCCAGTAGTATCAACTCCCACGAGCAGTACTTC. Encoded protein: CASSINSHEQYF.

V and J are TRBV19 and TRBJ2-2; 9 positions match TRBD1. The CDR3 totals 18 residues. V was clipped by 7 bases and J by 5 bases; unmatched bases: 17. Germline-derived CDR1 and CDR2 are LNHDA and SQIVND (reference sequence). Here the CDR3 reads CASNRKTTGTGRTGELFF. CDR3 nucleotides: TGTGCCAGTAACCGGAAGACGACCGGGACAGGGAGGACCGGGGAGCTGTTTTTT.

This clone was found a few times. V and J are TRBV10-3 and TRBJ1-2; 8 bases fit TRBD1. V trimming: 5 bases; J trimming: 6 bases; junction bases outside the gene matches: 5. CDR3 length: 13 amino acids. CDR1 and CDR2 (germline): ENHRY, SYGVKD. CDR3 sequence (DNA): TGTGCCATCAGTACCCTGGGACAGGATGGCTACACCTTC. This sequence encodes CAISTLGQDGYTF.

The chain links TRBV9 to TRBJ1-5; D gene uncertain. Trimming left V 1 base short and J 5 bases short, with 10 bases between. CDR3 size: 14 residues. The germline V gene has CDR1 SGDLS and CDR2 YYNGEE. In DNA form, the CDR3 reads TGTGCCAGCAGCGTATCGGGAGGATATCAGCCCCAGCATTTT. It yields the protein CASSVSGGYQPQHF.

This rearrangement joins TRBV10-2 to TRBJ2-1; 8 nucleotides agree with TRBD2. Trimming took 6 bases from V and 9 from J; bases not matched to a gene: 13. The CDR3 covers 15 residues. The germline CDR1 and CDR2 sequences are WSHSY and SAAADI. CDR3 coding DNA: TGCGCCAGCAGGGGGGAATGGCGGGGGGTGGGTGAGCAGTTCTTC. Protein: CASRGEWRGVGEQFF.

The chain uses TRBV5-1 and TRBJ2-7; D is possibly TRBD1 (5 bases). From germline, CDR1 is SGHRS and CDR2 YFSETQ. V was shortened by 4 bases and J by 6 bases, with 14 bases between the two germline ends. This CDR3 is built from 13 residues. The CDR3 loop reads CASSPGQGGEQYF. Here the CDR3 DNA reads TGCGCCAGCAGCCCAGGACAAGGCGGCGAGCAGTACTTC.

The chain recombines TRBV5-1 with TRBJ1-2; the D gene is possibly TRBD1 (6 bases). V gave up 4 bases and J gave up 4 bases, with 17 bases separating them. CDR3 size: 15 residues. Per the germline V gene, CDR1 is SGHRS and CDR2 is YFSETQ. The CDR3 region is CASSGEGGASYGYTF. Written as DNA, the CDR3 is TGCGCCAGCAGCGGGGAAGGGGGGGCGTCCTATGGCTACACCTTC. Based on the CDR3 plus reference TRBV5-1 and TRBJ1-2, the full variable domain is KAGVTQTPRYLIKTRGQQVTLSCSPISGHRSVSWYQQTPGQGLQFLFEYFSETQRNKGNFPGRFSGRQFSNSRSEMNVSTLELGDSALYLCASSGEGGASYGYTFGSGTRLTVV.

V usage is TRBV19 and J usage is TRBJ2-7, with a weak D call TRBD1 (5 bases). Trimming shortened V by 4 bases and J by 3 bases, and 10 bases separated the two germline ends. Germline V gives CDR1 LNHDA, CDR2 SQIVND (reference sequence). This CDR3 contains 13 residues. CDR3 amino acids: CASSKDTFYEQYF. DNA of the CDR3: TGTGCCAGTAGTAAGGACACATTCTACGAGCAGTACTTC.

The chain uses TRBV27 and TRBJ2-1; no clear D gene. Germline V gives CDR1 MNHEY, CDR2 SMNVEV (reference sequence). The CDR3 length is 17 residues. Trimming removed 2 bases from V and 0 bases from J, with 14 bases in between. CDR3 region: CASSLTLNGGSYNEQFF. In nucleotides, the CDR3 is TGTGCCAGCAGTTTAACCCTTAATGGCGGCTCCTACAATGAGCAGTTCTTC.

The V call is TRBV11-2, the J call TRBJ1-2; perhaps TRBD1 as D (6 bases). This CDR3 region has 14 residues. V lost 3 bases, J lost 6 bases, and 14 bases lay in between. Germline V gene data show CDR1 as SGHAT and CDR2 as FQNNGV. Here the CDR3 DNA reads TGTGCCAGCAGCTTTGGGGGCAAATCCGATGGCTACACCTTC. Its translation is CASSFGGKSDGYTF.